The 18 T cell receptor beta chains in this list originate from one sample, sequenced in a study of T cell repertoires in cytomegalovirus infection. The antigens of these receptors remain unknown. TCRdb reprocessed the reads via MiXCR and lists one record per CDR3 protein. The sample lists more than 300,000 distinct CDR3 sequences; about a third were seen once. Material: cultured PBMCs, obtained from culture after CMV antigen stimulation. The receptors stem from a human donor in good health (CMV status not recorded). Some clones in this sample may be carry-over from other donors' samples.

The V gene is TRBV7-3, the J gene TRBJ1-6, with a weak D call TRBD1 (5 bases). This CDR3 has 14 amino acids. Per germline, CDR1 SGHTA and CDR2 FQGTGA. Trimming pared 4 bases from V and 7 bases from J, leaving 11 bases between. The CDR3 DNA reads as TGTGCCAGCAGCTCGGGACCGGGGAATTCACCCCTCCACTTT. It specifies CASSSGPGNSPLHF. Using reference TRBV7-3 and TRBJ1-6 for the parts outside the CDR3, the full variable domain is GAGVSQTPSNKVTEKGKYVELRCDPISGHTALYWYRQSLGQGPEFLIYFQGTGAADDSGLPNDRFFAVRPEGSVSTLKIQRTERGDSAVYLCASSSGPGNSPLHFGNGTRLTVT.

The chain combines TRBV19 with TRBJ1-2; D unresolved. The V gene lost 0 bases and the J gene lost 3 bases, with 11 bases spanning the gap. The CDR3 consists of 15 residues. CDR1 and CDR2 from the germline V gene are LNHDA and SQIVND (reference sequence). CDR3 sequence (DNA): TGTGCCAGTAGTATAGATCCCTATGGGGACTATGGCTACACCTTC. As protein: CASSIDPYGDYGYTF.

For the CDR3, the DNA is TGTGCCAGTAGTATCGGGGCCTCTGGGGCCAACGTCCTGACTTTC. It specifies CASSIGASGANVLTF. V gene TRBV19 combines with J gene TRBJ2-6; D may match TRBD1 or TRBD2 (5 bases each). The germline gives CDR1 LNHDA, CDR2 SQIVND (reference sequence). The CDR3 is 15 amino acids. The ends were cut back, 3 bases at V and 0 bases at J, with 6 bases in the middle.

This clonotype was detected only a few times. This chain joins TRBV12-3 or TRBV12-4 and TRBJ1-1, with D possibly TRBD1 on 5 matching bases. Between the trimmed V and J ends, which lost 5 bases and 0 bases, there was a span of 19 bases. This CDR3 has 17 residues. As DNA, the CDR3 is TGTGCCAGCAGTCTAGTCCCCGGGACCCTTATGAACACTGAAGCTTTCTTT. It yields the protein CASSLVPGTLMNTEAFF.

In this sample, this clonotype is medium-sized. The CDR3 loop reads CASSETGYYGYTF. In DNA, the CDR3 is TGTGCCAGCAGCGAAACAGGGTACTATGGCTACACCTTC. The chain has TRBV7-2 and TRBJ1-2; maybe TRBD1 (6 bases). The CDR3 is 13 amino acids. In germline, CDR1 is SGHTA, CDR2 FQGNSA. The V end lost 5 bases, the J end lost 3 bases, and 10 bases lay between the germline ends.

The sample holds one count of this clonotype. The junction departs from germline at one end; a sequencing error may be responsible. J is TRBJ1-5 and V is TRBV28, with 9 bases that match TRBD1. The CDR3 has 14 residues. Germline-derived CDR1 and CDR2 are MDHEN and SYDVKM. The CDR3 loop is CASTLEQGAQPRHF. In DNA form, the CDR3 reads TGTGCCAGCACCTTGGAACAGGGGGCTCAGCCCCGGCATTTT.

The rearrangement links TRBV7-3 to TRBJ2-3; no clear D. Between the trimmed V and J ends, which lost 0 bases and 5 bases, there was a span of 15 bases. Germline V gives CDR1 SGHTA, CDR2 FQGTGA. The CDR3 has 16 residues. The CDR3 coding sequence is TGTGCCAGCAGCTTAACGGCAGGCGCCAGCTTAGATACGCAGTATTTT. Residues: CASSLTAGASLDTQYF.

The rearrangement joins TRBV15 to TRBJ2-1; D not resolved. CDR3 length: 16 amino acids. In germline, CDR1 is LNHNV, CDR2 YYDKDF (reference sequence). Trimming took off 0 bases at V and 8 bases at J, with 17 bases between the two ends. The CDR3 is CATSRDPDLSGDEQFF. For the CDR3, the DNA is TGTGCCACCAGCAGAGATCCCGACCTTAGTGGGGATGAGCAGTTCTTC.

The CDR3 protein is CSARDPFHSVDNEQFF. The CDR3 nucleotides are TGCAGTGCTAGAGATCCCTTCCACTCCGTCGACAATGAGCAGTTCTTC. V and J are TRBV20-1 and TRBJ2-1; no clear D. The germline V gene has CDR1 DFQATT and CDR2 SNEGSKA (reference sequence). This CDR3 comprises 16 residues. The V and J ends lost 0 bases and 5 bases respectively, with 17 bases between them.

The chain carries TRBV28 and TRBJ2-1; 11 nucleotides agree with TRBD2. The J segment lost 4 bases and the V segment lost 3 bases, leaving 8 bases of the junction unmatched. Germline CDR1 is MDHEN and CDR2 is SYDVKM. The CDR3 is made up of 17 amino acids. CDR3 in DNA: TGTGCCAGCAGTTTGGAGAGGGGACTAGCGGTTTACAATGAGCAGTTCTTC. Its translation: CASSLERGLAVYNEQFF.

The V call is TRBV29-1, the J call TRBJ1-1, with 7 bases matching TRBD1. Germline CDR1 is SQVTM and CDR2 is ANQGSEA. The V gene end was trimmed by 4 bases and the J gene end by 5 bases; junction bases not matched to a gene: 13. The CDR3 contains 15 residues. CDR3 region: CSVGQNTGVWTEAFF. Here the CDR3 DNA reads TGCAGCGTTGGCCAAAATACAGGGGTTTGGACTGAAGCTTTCTTT.

The gene calls are TRBV27 and TRBJ1-4; maybe TRBD1 (6 bases). The CDR3 runs 15 residues. V shed 4 bases and J shed 3 bases, with 12 bases lying between them. CDR1 and CDR2 (germline): MNHEY, SMNVEV (reference sequence). DNA for the CDR3: TGTGCCAGCAGTTCCCAACAGGGATCTAATGAAAAACTGTTTTTT. It encodes CASSSQQGSNEKLFF.

This clonotype was observed a handful of times. In DNA form, the CDR3 reads TGTGCCAGCAGTGAATTTCCAGGGAGGACAGATACGCAGTATTTT. The encoded protein is CASSEFPGRTDTQYF. The V gene is TRBV6-1, the J gene TRBJ2-3, with a possible D match to TRBD2 (6 bases). Germline CDR1 reads MNHNS; CDR2 reads SASEGT. Trimming cost V 2 bases and J 3 bases, with 12 bases left between them. This CDR3 comprises 15 residues.

The chain recombines TRBV29-1 with TRBJ2-3; D tentatively reads TRBD1 or TRBD2 (5 bases each). This CDR3 comprises 13 residues. Trimming took off 1 base at V and 4 bases at J, with 9 bases between the two ends. Germline assignment: CDR1 SQVTM and CDR2 ANQGSEA. The CDR3 is CSVEGGVSDTQYF. DNA for the CDR3: TGCAGCGTTGAAGGAGGGGTTTCAGATACGCAGTATTTT.

This clonotype was observed once. V gene TRBV24-1 combines with J gene TRBJ2-5; 7 positions match TRBD1. This CDR3 comprises 15 residues. Germline CDR1 and CDR2: KGHDR and SFDVKD. V lost 3 bases to trimming and J lost 0 bases; unmatched junction nucleotides: 3. CDR3: CATSDPTGDQETQYF. The DNA for the CDR3 is TGTGCCACCAGTGATCCCACAGGGGACCAAGAGACCCAGTACTTC.

This clonotype was counted between two and nine times. The chain recombines TRBV12-3 or TRBV12-4 with TRBJ2-1, with D perhaps matching TRBD2 (5 bases). The V end was cut by 4 bases, the J end by 10 bases, with 14 bases between. The length of the CDR3 is 13 residues. The CDR3 sequence: CASSSTRSGEQFF. For the CDR3, the DNA is TGTGCCAGCAGTTCCACTAGGTCGGGCGAGCAGTTCTTC.

This clonotype occurred a few times. This chain uses TRBV7-8 with TRBJ2-5; D unclear. The CDR3 length is 13 residues. Between the trimmed V and J ends, which lost 3 bases and 3 bases, there was a span of 8 bases. Germline lookup yields CDR1 SGHVS and CDR2 FQNEAQ. The CDR3 spells CASSLGWEETQYF. The CDR3 DNA reads as TGTGCCAGCAGCTTGGGGTGGGAAGAGACCCAGTACTTC.

The V gene is TRBV7-9, the J gene TRBJ2-2; a weak D match, TRBD1 (6 bases). This CDR3 contains 18 residues. Trimming pared 2 bases from V and 2 bases from J, leaving 18 bases between. CDR1 is SEHNR and CDR2 is FQNEAQ in the germline V gene (reference sequence). The CDR3 spells CASSLRGTIEKNTGELFF. The CDR3 DNA follows: TGTGCCAGCAGCTTAAGGGGGACAATCGAAAAAAACACCGGGGAGCTGTTTTTT.